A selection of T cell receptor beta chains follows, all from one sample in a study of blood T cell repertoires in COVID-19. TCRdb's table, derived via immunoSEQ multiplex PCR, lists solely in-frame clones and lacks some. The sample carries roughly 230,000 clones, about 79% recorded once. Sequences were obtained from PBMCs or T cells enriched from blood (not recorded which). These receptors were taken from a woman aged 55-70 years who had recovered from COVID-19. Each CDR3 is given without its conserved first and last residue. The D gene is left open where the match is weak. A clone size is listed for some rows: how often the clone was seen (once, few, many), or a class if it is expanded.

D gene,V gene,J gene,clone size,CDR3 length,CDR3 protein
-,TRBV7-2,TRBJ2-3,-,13,ASSSPMVTPGTQY
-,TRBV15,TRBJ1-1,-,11,ATSRDWTAEAF
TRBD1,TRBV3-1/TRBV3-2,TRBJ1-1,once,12,ASSQATGWGEAF
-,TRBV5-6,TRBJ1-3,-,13,ASSLQGNSGNTIY
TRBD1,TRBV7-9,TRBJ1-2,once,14,ASSFSDRGSFYGYT
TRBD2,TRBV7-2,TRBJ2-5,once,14,ASSLIAMAGGETQY
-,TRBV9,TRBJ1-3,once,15,ASSVDAVGSSGNTIY
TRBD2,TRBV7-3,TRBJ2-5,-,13,ASSLGAGREETQY
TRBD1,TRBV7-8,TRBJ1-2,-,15,ASSLGAARQGAYGYT
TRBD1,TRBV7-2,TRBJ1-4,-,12,ASSLEGADEKLF